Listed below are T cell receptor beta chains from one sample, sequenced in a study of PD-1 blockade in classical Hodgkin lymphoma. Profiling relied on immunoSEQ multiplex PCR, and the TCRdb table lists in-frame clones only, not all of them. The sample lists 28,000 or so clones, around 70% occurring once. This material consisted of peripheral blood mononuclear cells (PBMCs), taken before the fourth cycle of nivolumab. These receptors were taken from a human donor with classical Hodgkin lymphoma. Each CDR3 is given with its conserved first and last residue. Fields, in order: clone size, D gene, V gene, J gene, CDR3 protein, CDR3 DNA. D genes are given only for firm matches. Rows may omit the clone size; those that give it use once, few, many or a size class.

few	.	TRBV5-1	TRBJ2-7	CASSLGPRDGPYEQYF	TGCGCCAGCAGCTTGGGTCCCCGGGACGGACCCTACGAGCAGTACTTC
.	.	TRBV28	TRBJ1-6	CASSQPYGIGSPLHF	TGTGCCAGCAGTCAACCTTACGGGATCGGTTCACCCCTCCACTTT
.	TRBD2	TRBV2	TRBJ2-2	CASTSGGAGTGELFF	TGTGCCAGCACTAGCGGGGGGGCCGGTACCGGGGAGCTGTTTTTT
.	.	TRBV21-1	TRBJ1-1	CASTPEGTESTEAFF	TGTGCCAGCACCCCCGAAGGGACAGAGAGCACTGAAGCTTTCTTT
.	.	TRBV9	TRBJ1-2	CASSVGRGDYGYTF	TGTGCCAGCAGCGTAGGTAGAGGGGACTATGGCTACACCTTC
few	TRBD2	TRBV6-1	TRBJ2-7	CASRSYSGSGYEQYF	TGTGCCAGCAGGAGCTATAGCGGGAGCGGCTACGAGCAGTACTTC
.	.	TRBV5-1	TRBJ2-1	CASSPDSGTVYNEQFF	TGCGCCAGCAGCCCGGACTCCGGGACGGTCTACAATGAGCAGTTCTTC
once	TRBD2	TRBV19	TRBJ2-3	CASSITKRENTDTQYF	TGTGCCAGTAGTATAACCAAGCGGGAAAACACAGATACGCAGTATTTT
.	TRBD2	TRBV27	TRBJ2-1	CASTPAGTSGENEQFF	TGTGCCAGCACTCCTGCGGGGACTAGCGGGGAGAATGAGCAGTTCTTC
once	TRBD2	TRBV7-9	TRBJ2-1	CASSLTSGRSLEQFF	TGTGCCAGCAGCTTAACTAGCGGGAGGTCTCTTGAGCAGTTCTTC
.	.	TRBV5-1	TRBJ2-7	CASSPSGYEQYF	TGCGCCAGCAGCCCCTCGGGGTACGAGCAGTACTTC
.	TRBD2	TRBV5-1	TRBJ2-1	CASSLAGGDWRGGFNEQFF	TGCGCCAGCAGCTTGGCCGGTGGAGATTGGCGGGGGGGCTTTAACGAGCAGTTCTTC
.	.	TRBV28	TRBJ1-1	CASSWRRGMNTEAFF	TGTGCCAGCAGCTGGCGTAGGGGCATGAACACTGAAGCTTTCTTT
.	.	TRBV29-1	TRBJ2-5	CSVERSATETQYF	TGCAGCGTTGAAAGGAGCGCTACGGAGACCCAGTACTTC
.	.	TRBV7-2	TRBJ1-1	CASSLVGFQGAFF	TGTGCCAGCAGCTTAGTTGGCTTTCAGGGAGCTTTCTTT
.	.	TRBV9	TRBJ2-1	CASSVGPDNEQFF	TGTGCCAGCAGCGTAGGACCCGACAATGAGCAGTTCTTC
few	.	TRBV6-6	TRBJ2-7	CASSYGRQSYEQYF	TGTGCCAGCAGTTATGGGCGACAGTCCTACGAGCAGTACTTC
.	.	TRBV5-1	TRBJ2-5	CASRQGSRETQYF	TGCGCCAGCAGACAGGGATCACGGGAGACCCAGTACTTC
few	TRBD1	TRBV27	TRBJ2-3	CASSSRTYTEDRESDTQYF	TGTGCCAGCAGTTCGAGGACATACACCGAGGACAGGGAATCAGATACGCAGTATTTT
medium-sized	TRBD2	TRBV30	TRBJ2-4	CAWSAGTSGNIQYF	TGTGCCTGGAGTGCCGGGACTAGCGGAAACATTCAGTACTTC
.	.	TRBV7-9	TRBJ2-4	CASSPLTYLAKNIQYF	TGTGCCAGCAGCCCCCTGACATATTTAGCCAAAAACATTCAGTACTTC
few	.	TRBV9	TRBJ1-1	CASSVVRNTEAFF	TGTGCCAGCAGCGTAGTAAGAAACACTGAAGCTTTCTTT
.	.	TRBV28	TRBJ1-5	CASSLVETGGNQPQHF	TGTGCCAGCAGTTTAGTCGAAACAGGTGGGAATCAGCCCCAGCATTTT
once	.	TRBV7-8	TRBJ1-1	CASSLPGVREAFF	TGTGCCAGCAGCTTGCCAGGAGTACGGGAAGCTTTCTTT
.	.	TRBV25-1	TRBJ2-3	CASSHSGVDTDTQYF	TGTGCCAGCAGTCATAGCGGAGTTGACACAGATACGCAGTATTTT
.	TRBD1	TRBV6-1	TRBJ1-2	CASTEGTGTRGYTF	TGTGCCAGCACCGAAGGGACAGGAACGCGGGGCTACACCTTC
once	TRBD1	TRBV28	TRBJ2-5	CASSRSGTAYQETQYF	TGTGCCAGCAGCCGGTCCGGGACAGCGTACCAAGAGACCCAGTACTTC
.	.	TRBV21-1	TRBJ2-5	CASSSNYPSPNLGTQYF	TGTGCCAGCAGCTCAAATTACCCCTCCCCGAACCTAGGGACCCAGTACTTC